The sequence of this TCR beta chain was determined in a study of T cell responses to AZD1222 COVID-19 vaccine. Study results and caveats: Nearly half of unique spike-specific TCRs reportedly avoided B.1.351 and B.1.1.7 mutated regions.

Here immunoSEQ multiplex PCR was the method, and the copy in TCRdb shows in-frame clones only, minus some. The sample shows 100,000 to 150,000 clones, more than 85% of them seen only once. About this clone: Its antigen remains unidentified.

V lost 5 bases to trimming and J lost 5 bases; unmatched junction nucleotides: 11. There are 15 residues in the CDR3. From germline, CDR1 is SGHTA and CDR2 FQGNSA. This TCR came from an adult who received the AZD1222 COVID-19 vaccine. The sequences come from peripheral blood, collected 28 days after the second AZD1222 dose. The chain joins TRBV7-2 to TRBJ2-7; 8 nucleotides match TRBD2. The CDR3: CASSPLAGGEHEQYF. In DNA form, the CDR3 reads TGTGCCAGCAGCCCCCTGGCGGGAGGTGAACACGAGCAGTACTTC.